The 18 T cell receptor beta chains in this list originate from one sample, sequenced in a study of cytomegalovirus exposure and HLA in healthy donors. Only in-frame clones appear in the TCRdb table, and some are missing; sequencing was by immunoSEQ multiplex PCR. The sample consists of about 250,000 clones, roughly nine tenths of them appearing once. Sequences were obtained from PBMCs. The receptors stem from a man aged 18-30 years in good health and CMV-seropositive.

A word on this clone: The sample holds other DNA sequences that translate to the same CDR3. The genes are TRBV27 and TRBJ1-2, with unresolved D. Germline CDR1 MNHEY, CDR2 SMNVEV (reference sequence). This CDR3 contains 14 residues. The germline V and J ends were trimmed by 0 bases and 7 bases, with 12 bases remaining between them. CDR3 amino acids: CASSLSLGVGGYTF. The CDR3 DNA reads as TGTGCCAGCAGTTTATCGCTCGGGGTTGGTGGCTACACCTTC.

The V call is TRBV7-2, the J call TRBJ1-2; 7 bases are a match to TRBD1. With 0 bases clipped from V and 0 bases from J, the junction kept 4 bases outside the gene matches. Germline assignment: CDR1 SGHTA and CDR2 FQGNSA. The CDR3 has 16 amino acids. CDR3 sequence (DNA): TGTGCCAGCAGCTTAGCCGGGACAGCTGCTAACTATGGCTACACCTTC. It translates to CASSLAGTAANYGYTF.

V gene TRBV2 combines with J gene TRBJ2-7; 12 bases are shared with TRBD2. V was pared by 5 bases and J by 3 bases, with 2 bases of the junction left unmatched. The CDR3 runs 14 residues. The germline gives CDR1 SNHLY, CDR2 FYNNEI. CDR3 in DNA: TGTGCCAGCAGTCGACTAGCGGGGGACTACGAGCAGTACTTC. This codes for CASSRLAGDYEQYF.

The rearrangement joins TRBV10-3 to TRBJ1-2; possible D gene TRBD1, 6 bases. CDR3 length: 15 residues. V dropped 3 bases and J dropped 4 bases, with 15 bases sitting between them. CDR1 ENHRY and CDR2 SYGVKD come from the germline V gene. CDR3 region: CAISEDRLGVYGYTF. As DNA, the CDR3 is TGTGCCATCAGTGAAGACAGGTTAGGGGTCTATGGCTACACCTTC.

The V call is TRBV2, the J call TRBJ1-1, with D hard to call. CDR1 SNHLY and CDR2 FYNNEI come from the germline V gene. V lost 5 bases, J lost 0 bases, and 10 bases lay in between. The CDR3 has 14 residues. CDR3 sequence: CASSSRLVNTEAFF. The CDR3, as DNA: TGTGCCAGCAGTTCTCGACTCGTGAACACTGAAGCTTTCTTT.

The chain joins TRBV7-2 to TRBJ2-1, with 7 nucleotides matching TRBD2. Per the germline V gene, CDR1 is SGHTA and CDR2 is FQGNSA. J lost 3 bases, V lost 2 bases, and 7 bases had no gene match. This CDR3 region has 16 residues. This CDR3 reads CASSLSSASGYNEQFF. CDR3 coding DNA: TGTGCCAGCAGCTTAAGCTCGGCTAGCGGCTACAATGAGCAGTTCTTC.

The chain employs TRBV10-2 and TRBJ1-5; unclear D gene. The V end was cut by 2 bases, the J end by 3 bases, with 14 bases between. The germline gives CDR1 WSHSY, CDR2 SAAADI. CDR3 size: 16 residues. The CDR3 spells CASSEAFGLLNQPQHF. The CDR3 nucleotides read TGCGCCAGCAGTGAGGCGTTCGGGCTACTCAATCAGCCCCAGCATTTT.

The chain has TRBV28 and TRBJ2-7; D is possibly TRBD2 (6 bases). V lost 6 bases and J lost 6, with 18 bases in between. Germline V gives CDR1 MDHEN, CDR2 SYDVKM. The CDR3 spans 14 residues. The CDR3 here is CASRSGTRQLEQYF. In DNA form, the CDR3 reads TGTGCCAGCAGATCCGGGACTCGCCAACTCGAGCAGTACTTC. The whole variable domain, filled in from reference TRBV28 and TRBJ2-7, reads DVKVTQSSRYLVKRTGEKVFLECVQDMDHENMFWYRQDPGLGLRLIYFSYDVKMKEKGDIPEGYSVSREKKERFSLILESASTNQTSMYLCASRSGTRQLEQYFGPGTRLTVT.

This chain connects TRBV4-1 to TRBJ2-7; perhaps D is TRBD1 or TRBD2 (5 bases each). The CDR3 is made up of 14 amino acids. Trimming shortened V by 3 bases and J by 1 base, and 10 bases separated the two germline ends. The germline gives CDR1 MGHRA, CDR2 YSYEKL. CDR3 amino acids: CASSHGTVSYEQYF. The CDR3 coding sequence is TGCGCCAGCAGCCACGGGACGGTTTCCTACGAGCAGTACTTC.

The chain links TRBV12-5 to TRBJ1-5; D unresolved. The germline CDR1 and CDR2 sequences are LGHNT and FRNRAP. The V and J ends lost 4 bases and 0 bases respectively, with 19 bases between them. This CDR3 has 18 amino acids. The CDR3 region has the DNA TGTGCTAGTGGTTCAACTCCGGACGGCATATATAGCAATCAGCCCCAGCATTTT. Protein product: CASGSTPDGIYSNQPQHF.

The CDR3 is CASTGDYGYTF. CDR3 in DNA: TGTGCCAGTACTGGGGACTATGGCTACACCTTC. The V call is TRBV28, the J call TRBJ1-2; D unclear. Germline V gene lookup returns CDR1 MDHEN and CDR2 SYDVKM. The germline V and J ends were trimmed by 9 bases and 3 bases, with 8 bases remaining between them. This CDR3 contains 11 residues.

The chain carries TRBV7-2 and TRBJ1-5; D possibly corresponds to TRBD1 (6 bases). V lost 4 bases and J lost 3, with 19 bases in between. The CDR3 totals 17 residues. From germline, CDR1 is SGHTA and CDR2 FQGNSA. CDR3 sequence reads: CASSSGGGRTFNQPQHF. CDR3 nucleotides: TGTGCCAGCAGCTCGGGTGGGGGCAGGACCTTCAATCAGCCCCAGCATTTT.

The gene calls are TRBV5-1 and TRBJ2-1, with 16 bases fitting TRBD2. Germline V lookup: CDR1 SGHRS, CDR2 YFSETQ. The ends lost 3 bases at V and 8 bases at J; junction bases unmatched: 8. This CDR3 is 17 amino acids long. The CDR3: CASSWAGLAGGPDEQFF. CDR3 nucleotides: TGCGCCAGCAGCTGGGCGGGACTAGCGGGAGGGCCTGATGAGCAGTTCTTC.

The chain has TRBV20-1 and TRBJ2-7; D is ambiguous. The V gene's germline CDR1 is DFQATT and CDR2 SNEGSKA (reference sequence). This CDR3 spans 10 amino acids. Trimming left V 0 bases short and J 5 bases short, with 2 bases between. The CDR3 protein is CSARDDEQYF. For the CDR3, the DNA is TGCAGTGCTAGAGATGACGAGCAGTACTTC.

The chain joins TRBV27 to TRBJ1-4; tentative D call: TRBD1 (5 bases). In germline, CDR1 is MNHEY, CDR2 SMNVEV (reference sequence). Trimming stripped 5 bases from V and 7 bases from J, with 17 bases between. The CDR3 has 15 amino acids. CDR3 nucleotide sequence: TGTGCCAGCAGTCCGTGGGGGTCAGATAGTGAAAAACTGTTTTTT. Its translation: CASSPWGSDSEKLFF.

The CDR3 DNA reads TGTGCCAGCACTGGGGACAGCGATGAAAAACTGTTTTTT. Amino acids: CASTGDSDEKLFF. V and J are TRBV2 and TRBJ1-4; 7 nucleotides line up with TRBD1. Trimming at V came to 7 bases and at J to 6 bases, leaving 5 bases not matched to a gene. This CDR3 region has 13 residues. The germline V gene encodes CDR1 SNHLY and CDR2 FYNNEI. The whole variable domain, filled in from reference TRBV2 and TRBJ1-4, reads EPEVTQTPSHQVTQMGQEVILRCVPISNHLYFYWYRQILGQKVEFLVSFYNNEISEKSEIFDDQFSVERPDGSNFTLKIRSTKLEDSAMYFCASTGDSDEKLFFGSGTQLSVL.

The chain uses TRBV4-1 and TRBJ1-2; TRBD1 matches 11 bases. CDR1 and CDR2 from the germline V gene are MGHRA and YSYEKL. After removal of 0 bases from V and 7 bases from J, the junction contained 10 bases not matched to a gene. The CDR3 runs 17 residues. This chain's CDR3 is CASSQEVDRGRLSGYTF. DNA for the CDR3: TGCGCCAGCAGCCAAGAGGTGGACAGGGGGCGACTGAGTGGCTACACCTTC.

The chain carries TRBV7-6 and TRBJ2-1, with D hard to call. Trimming stripped 4 bases from V and 6 bases from J, with 7 bases between. Germline CDR1 is SGHVS and CDR2 is FNYEAQ. There are 12 residues in the CDR3. CDR3 in amino acids: CASSSLSNEQFF. The DNA for the CDR3 is TGTGCCAGCAGCTCCCTTTCCAATGAGCAGTTCTTC.